This T cell receptor beta chain derives from a study of shared clonotypes between healthy human individuals. Genomic DNA per cell subset filled all wells of several immunoSEQ plates. Template for every sorted-subset replicate PCR totaled roughly 210 ng DNA, 25,000 to 35,000 T cell genomes. Sequenced by immunoSEQ multiplex PCR; TCRdb stores in-frame clones only, minus some. The data show 2 million to 3 million clones, more than 90% seen once. Germline-derived CDR1 and CDR2 are MNHEY and SVGAGI. The CDR3 has 14 amino acids. Trimming took 9 bases from V and 1 from J; bases not matched to a gene: 8. V usage is TRBV6-5 and J usage is TRBJ1-2, with 7 bases aligning to TRBD1. Sequenced: naive CD4+ T cells sorted from blood. Subset meaning: CD45RA+ positively selected. The sequence was obtained from a young man in good health. This CDR3 is CASKTGTVNYGYTF. CDR3 sequence (DNA): TGTGCCAGTAAGACCGGGACAGTTAACTATGGCTACACCTTC.